This T cell receptor beta chain comes out of a study of T cell responses to AZD1222 COVID-19 vaccine. Only in-frame clones appear in the TCRdb table, and some are missing; sequencing was by immunoSEQ multiplex PCR. The profile shows roughly 70,000 clones, 87% of them singletons. Germline V CDR1 and CDR2: MDHEN, SYDVKM. The CDR3 spans 15 residues. The ends were cut back, 0 bases at V and 9 bases at J, with 15 bases in the middle. Study-wide findings and caveats: Only six or seven AZD1222 recipients were seropositive at baseline.

Comment on this clone: The antigen remains undetermined.

The clonotype was recovered from an adult in good health. V and J are TRBV28 and TRBJ2-1; no firm D call. This material consisted of peripheral blood, taken on day 0 of AZD1222 vaccination. The CDR3 DNA reads as TGTGCCAGCAGTTTATGGTCCACCGGCCCCAGTGAGCAGTTCTTC. It translates to CASSLWSTGPSEQFF.